This entry is about one T cell receptor beta chain. The antigen remains unidentified. The read halts 3 residues ahead of the CDR3 end, with the missing end drawn from the germline J gene. This record belongs to a study of T cells in women clearing cervical HPV infection. Study background: Controls gave blood once infection was undetectable; cases at lesion identification. The study, taken as a whole, reports: CIN3+ cases had significantly higher TCR richness than controls; evenness did not differ.

Unmatched junction bases numbered 12, after V lost 6 bases and J lost 5 bases. The CDR3 runs to 15 residues. CDR1 and CDR2 (germline): DFQATT, SNEGSKA (reference sequence). Only in-frame clones appear in the TCRdb table, and some are missing; sequencing was by immunoSEQ multiplex PCR. Recorded for this sample: about 30,000 clones. The specimen was blood buffy coat. The rearrangement links TRBV20-1 to TRBJ2-5; the match to TRBD2 covers 10 bases. This TCR derives from a woman aged 18-70 years with a cervical HPV16 infection that either progressed to CIN3+ or cleared (not recorded which). This CDR3 reads CSAPLSGGSKETQYF. The CDR3 DNA, read in part, is TGCAGTGCCCCCCTTAGCGGGGGGTCGAAGGAGACC.